The sequence of this T cell receptor beta chain was determined in a study of blood T cell repertoires in COVID-19. Looked up from germline, CDR1 is MDHEN and CDR2 is SYDVKM. The CDR3 has 13 amino acids. Trimming pared 3 bases from V and 4 bases from J, leaving 9 bases between. Profiled with immunoSEQ multiplex PCR; TCRdb holds only in-frame clones, not every one. The data hold over 250,000 clones, with approximately 89% observed a single time. The rearrangement links TRBV28 to TRBJ1-2; no definite D call. The sequence was obtained from an older woman who had recovered from COVID-19. Sequencing input: PBMCs or T cells enriched from blood (not recorded which). The CDR3 here is CASSFPLVYGYTF. CDR3 DNA: TGTGCCAGCAGTTTTCCCCTTGTCTATGGCTACACCTTC.